The rows below give T cell receptor beta chains drawn from one sample of a study of post-analysis software for immune sequencing data. Each CDR3 protein gets one entry after TCRdb re-called the PCR reads with MiXCR. The sample carries approximately 460,000 distinct CDR3 sequences, roughly 45% recorded once. Sequenced material: blood. These receptors all come from a girl aged 5 to 17 with multiple sclerosis. CDR3s include the opening cysteine and the closing phenylalanine or tryptophan. The D gene is left open where the match is weak. Clone size is given for some rows only: seen once, a few or many times, or a class if the clone is expanded.

d_call	clone_size	v_call	j_call	cdr3_nt	cdr3_aa
TRBD2	NA	TRBV24-1	TRBJ2-3	TGTGCCACCAGTGATTGGACTAGCGGGACGACAGATACGCAGTATTTT	CATSDWTSGTTDTQYF
TRBD1	NA	TRBV20-1	TRBJ2-7	TGCAGTGCTAGAAGCGACAGGGCTGCCTACGAGCAGTACTTC	CSARSDRAAYEQYF
NA	NA	TRBV5-1	TRBJ2-4	TGCGCCAGCAGCTTGGAGGGGGGACAAAACATTCAGTACTTC	CASSLEGGQNIQYF
NA	NA	TRBV12-3/TRBV12-4	TRBJ1-1	TGTGCCAGCACAGCAGTGGCGAACACTGAAGCTTTCTTT	CASTAVANTEAFF
TRBD1	many	TRBV29-1	TRBJ2-5	TGCAGCGTTGAATACAGGGGGGTCGAGACCCAGTACTTC	CSVEYRGVETQYF
NA	few	TRBV6-5	TRBJ2-7	TGTGCCAGCAGCCGGGGGGCAGGGTACGAGCAGTACTTC	CASSRGAGYEQYF
NA	few	TRBV18	TRBJ1-4	TGTGCCAGCTCACCAACCAGGGAGCTAAAACTGTTTTTT	CASSPTRELKLFF
NA	NA	TRBV7-3	TRBJ2-6	TGTGCCAGCAGCTTAATCGGGGTAGCGTACTCTGGGGCCAACGTCCTGACTTTC	CASSLIGVAYSGANVLTF
NA	NA	TRBV5-1	TRBJ1-1	TGCGCCAGCAGCTTGCAGGGCGAAGCTTTCTTT	CASSLQGEAFF
TRBD2	few	TRBV12-3/TRBV12-4	TRBJ2-1	TGTGCCAGCAGCCGCGGACTAGCCGGTGAGCAGTTCTTC	CASSRGLAGEQFF
TRBD1	few	TRBV12-3/TRBV12-4	TRBJ2-1	TGTGCCAGCAGCTCGGAACGGACAGGGTACAATGAGCAGTTCTTC	CASSSERTGYNEQFF
TRBD1	NA	TRBV20-1	TRBJ1-1	TGCAGTGCTAGAGATGAAGGGTCAGGGGGTAGGATCACTGAAGCTTTCTTT	CSARDEGSGGRITEAFF
NA	NA	TRBV5-6	TRBJ2-7	TGTGCCAGCAGCAGGGGTCCCACCTACGAGCAGTACTTC	CASSRGPTYEQYF
TRBD2	NA	TRBV12-3/TRBV12-4	TRBJ2-6	TGTGCCAGCAGTCAGACTAGCGGGCAGGTTTTTGGGGCCAACGTCCTGACTTTC	CASSQTSGQVFGANVLTF
NA	NA	TRBV15	TRBJ2-1	TGTGCCACCAGCAGAGAGAGGGCGGTTCTAGGCAATGAGCAGTTCTTC	CATSRERAVLGNEQFF
NA	NA	TRBV30	TRBJ1-2	TGTGCCTGGAGTGTACTGACCGGGAACTATGGCTACACCTTC	CAWSVLTGNYGYTF
NA	NA	TRBV3-1	TRBJ2-1	TGTGCCAGCAGCCAAGATAAGGGTAGTAGTGAGCAGTTCTTC	CASSQDKGSSEQFF
TRBD1	few	TRBV29-1	TRBJ2-4	TGCAGCGTCGCCAGTCGGCTAGGGACAGGGAAAAACATTCAGTACTTC	CSVASRLGTGKNIQYF
NA	NA	TRBV25-1	TRBJ2-1	TGTGCCAGCACCCGGGGAGGGGGCGCTGAGCAGTTCTTC	CASTRGGGAEQFF
NA	few	TRBV28	TRBJ2-4	TGTGCCAGCAGTCCGCCCCGACAGGCGGCGGTCAAAAACATTCAGTACTTC	CASSPPRQAAVKNIQYF
NA	NA	TRBV28	TRBJ2-7	TGTGCCAGCAGTCGACAGAGCTACGAGCAGTACTTC	CASSRQSYEQYF
NA	NA	TRBV4-2	TRBJ2-6	TGTGCCAGCAGCCCGATTATGGGAGGAGGCTCTGGGGCCAACGTCCTGACTTTC	CASSPIMGGGSGANVLTF
TRBD1	NA	TRBV7-3	TRBJ2-5	TGTGCCAGCAGCTTTGGGACAGGGGATACAGAGACCCAGTACTTC	CASSFGTGDTETQYF
NA	NA	TRBV28	TRBJ2-1	TGTGCCAGCAGTTTCCCGGGGGTAGATTACAATGAGCAGTTCTTC	CASSFPGVDYNEQFF
TRBD1	NA	TRBV12-3/TRBV12-4	TRBJ2-6	TGTGCCAGCGACGGGCCCTCATACGGGGACAGGACGCGCATTGGGGCCAACATCCTGACTTTC	CASDGPSYGDRTRIGANILTF
TRBD1	NA	TRBV2	TRBJ1-2	TGTGCCAGCAGTGAGGACAGGGGCCTAGTGCTCACCTTC	CASSEDRGLVLTF
NA	NA	TRBV7-2	TRBJ1-5	TGTGCCAGCAGCTTAGATTGGGGTTTCAATCAGCCCCAGCATTTT	CASSLDWGFNQPQHF
TRBD2	NA	TRBV10-3	TRBJ2-7	TGTGCCATCGCAGAAAGGGAGGGAGAGCAGTACTTC	CAIAEREGEQYF
TRBD1	NA	TRBV11-2	TRBJ2-7	TGTGCCAGCAGCATCGGACAGGTGATCTACGAGCAGTACTTC	CASSIGQVIYEQYF